The table lists the clone carrying this TCR beta chain with many counts. The antigen is not known. Trimming took off 7 bases at V and 0 bases at J, with 12 bases between the two ends. The CDR3 is made up of 15 amino acids. The data belong to a study of T cells in Graves' hyperthyroidism and ophthalmopathy. Amplification targeted TCR beta CDR3 regions from RNA transcripts. Carried out on the TCR CDR3, a first-round RT-PCR used the HTBI primer set. TCRdb recomputed calls from the multiplex PCR reads with MiXCR, one row per CDR3 protein. The sample records about 590,000 distinct CDR3 sequences, about 15% being singletons. Study results and caveats: Peripheral blood also featured most of the thyroid clonotypes expanded above 0.001. A model built on 13 V-J features separated ophthalmopathy from stable hyperthyroidism.

Uncontrolled infection, other autoimmune disease, pregnancy or lactation barred patients from enrollment. The TCR sequence derives from a woman in her 30s with Graves' hyperthyroidism. What was sequenced was blood. The J gene is TRBJ2-2, the V gene TRBV12-3 or TRBV12-4; D is perhaps TRBD2 (6 bases). The CDR3 DNA reads as TGTGCCAGCAACTCGGAGGGGTCGAACACCGGGGAGCTGTTTTTT. This encodes CASNSEGSNTGELFF.